The entry that follows covers one T cell receptor beta chain sequence. The sample originates from a study of cytomegalovirus exposure and HLA in healthy donors. It was with 60 Vbeta and 13 Jbeta primers that the PCR ran. Method: immunoSEQ multiplex PCR; TCRdb's copy keeps in-frame clones and lacks some. The table has around 100,000 clones, roughly 71% seen once. This CDR3 region has 14 residues. V gave up 3 bases and J gave up 10 bases; unmatched junction bases: 6. Per germline, CDR1 MGHDK and CDR2 SYGVNS. The chain employs TRBV25-1 and TRBJ1-6; 7 bases match TRBD1. Sequenced input: PBMCs. The sequence was obtained from a woman younger than 35 in good health and CMV-seropositive. CDR3: CASSDVGQHSPLHF. Here the CDR3 DNA reads TGTGCCAGCAGTGATGTGGGACAGCACTCACCCCTCCACTTT.